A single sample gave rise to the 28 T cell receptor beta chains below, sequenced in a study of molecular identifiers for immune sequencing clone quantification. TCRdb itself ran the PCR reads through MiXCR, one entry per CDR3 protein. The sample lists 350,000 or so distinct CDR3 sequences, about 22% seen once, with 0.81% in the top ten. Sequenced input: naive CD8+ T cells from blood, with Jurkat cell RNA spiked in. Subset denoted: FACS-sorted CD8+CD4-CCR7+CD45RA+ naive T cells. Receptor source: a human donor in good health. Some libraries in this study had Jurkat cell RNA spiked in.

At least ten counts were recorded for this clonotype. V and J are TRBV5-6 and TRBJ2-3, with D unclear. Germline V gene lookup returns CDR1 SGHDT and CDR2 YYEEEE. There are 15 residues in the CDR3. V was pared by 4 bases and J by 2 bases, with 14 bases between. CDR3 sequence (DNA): TGTGCCAGCAGCCCAACAAACGAGAACACAGATACGCAGTATTTT. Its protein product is CASSPTNENTDTQYF.

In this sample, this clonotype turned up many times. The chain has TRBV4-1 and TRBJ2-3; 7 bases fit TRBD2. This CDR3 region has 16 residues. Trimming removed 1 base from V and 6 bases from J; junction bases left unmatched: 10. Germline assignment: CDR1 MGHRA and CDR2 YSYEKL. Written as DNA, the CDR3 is TGCGCCAGCAGCCAAGGTTTCGTGCGGGAGCGGGATACGCAGTATTTT. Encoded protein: CASSQGFVRERDTQYF.

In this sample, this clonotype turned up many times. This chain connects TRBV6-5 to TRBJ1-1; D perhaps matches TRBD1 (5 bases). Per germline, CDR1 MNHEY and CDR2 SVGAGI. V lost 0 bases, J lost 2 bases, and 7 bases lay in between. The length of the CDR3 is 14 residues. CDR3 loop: CASSYSWGNTEAFF. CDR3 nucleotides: TGTGCCAGCAGTTACTCTTGGGGCAACACTGAAGCTTTCTTT.

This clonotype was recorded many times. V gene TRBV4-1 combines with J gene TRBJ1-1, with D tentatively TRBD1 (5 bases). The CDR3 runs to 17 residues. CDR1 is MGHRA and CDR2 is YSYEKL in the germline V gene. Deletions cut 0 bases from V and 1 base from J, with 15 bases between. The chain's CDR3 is CASSQDRGRGENTEAFF. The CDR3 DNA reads TGCGCCAGCAGCCAAGATCGGGGCCGGGGGGAGAACACTGAAGCTTTCTTT.

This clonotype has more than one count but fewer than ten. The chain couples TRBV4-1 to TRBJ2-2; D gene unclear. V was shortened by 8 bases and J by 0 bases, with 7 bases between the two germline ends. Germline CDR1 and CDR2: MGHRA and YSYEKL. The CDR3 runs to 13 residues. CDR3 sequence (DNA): TGCGCCAGCGGCTGGACGAACACCGGGGAGCTGTTTTTT. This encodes CASGWTNTGELFF.

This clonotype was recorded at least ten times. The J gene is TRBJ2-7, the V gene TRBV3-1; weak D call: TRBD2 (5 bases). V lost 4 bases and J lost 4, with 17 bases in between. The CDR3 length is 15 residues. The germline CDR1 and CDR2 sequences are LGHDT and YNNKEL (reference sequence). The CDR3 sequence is CASSRGPDGNYEQYF. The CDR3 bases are TGTGCCAGCAGCCGCGGACCGGACGGGAATTACGAGCAGTACTTC.

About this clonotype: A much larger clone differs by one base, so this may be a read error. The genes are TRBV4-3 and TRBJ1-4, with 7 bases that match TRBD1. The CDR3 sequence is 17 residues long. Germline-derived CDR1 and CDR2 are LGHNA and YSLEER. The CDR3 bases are TGCGCCAGCAGCCAAGGAGCAGGGGGAAGTACTCATGAAGAACTGTTTTTT. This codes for CASSQGAGGSTHEELFF.

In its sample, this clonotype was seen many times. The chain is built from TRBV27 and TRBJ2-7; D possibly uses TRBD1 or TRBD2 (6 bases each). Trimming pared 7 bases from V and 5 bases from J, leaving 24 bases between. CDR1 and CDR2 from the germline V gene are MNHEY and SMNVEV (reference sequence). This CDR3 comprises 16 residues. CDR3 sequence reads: CASNSNALQGGDEQYF. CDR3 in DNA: TGTGCCAGCAATAGTAACGCGCTACAGGGAGGCGACGAGCAGTACTTC.

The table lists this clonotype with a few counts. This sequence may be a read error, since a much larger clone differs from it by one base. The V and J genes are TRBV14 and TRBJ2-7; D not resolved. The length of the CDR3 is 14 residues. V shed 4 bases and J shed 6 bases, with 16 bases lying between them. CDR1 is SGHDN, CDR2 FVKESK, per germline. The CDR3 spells CASSPRPVPCEQYF. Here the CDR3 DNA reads TGTGCCAGCAGCCCGAGACCGGTCCCCTGCGAGCAGTACTTC.

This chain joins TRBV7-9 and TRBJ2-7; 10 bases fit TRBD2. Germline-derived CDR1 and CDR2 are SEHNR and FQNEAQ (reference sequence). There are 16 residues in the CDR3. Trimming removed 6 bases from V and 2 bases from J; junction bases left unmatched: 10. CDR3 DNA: TGTGCCAGCAGTTCAAGCGGGAGGGCCCCCACCTACGAGCAGTACTTC. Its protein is CASSSSGRAPTYEQYF.

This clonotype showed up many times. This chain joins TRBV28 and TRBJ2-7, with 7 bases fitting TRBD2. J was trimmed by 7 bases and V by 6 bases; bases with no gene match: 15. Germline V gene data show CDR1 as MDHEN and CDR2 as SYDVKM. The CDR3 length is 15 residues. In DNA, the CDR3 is TGTGCCAGCAGCCCCCAACTAGCGTGGTCAAGAGAGCAGTACTTC. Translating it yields CASSPQLAWSREQYF.

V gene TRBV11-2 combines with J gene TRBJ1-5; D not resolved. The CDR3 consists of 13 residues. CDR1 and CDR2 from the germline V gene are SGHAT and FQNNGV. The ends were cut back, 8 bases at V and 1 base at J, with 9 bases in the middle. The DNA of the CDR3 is TGTGCCAGCGGCCGGAACAGCAATCAGCCCCAGCATTTT. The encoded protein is CASGRNSNQPQHF.

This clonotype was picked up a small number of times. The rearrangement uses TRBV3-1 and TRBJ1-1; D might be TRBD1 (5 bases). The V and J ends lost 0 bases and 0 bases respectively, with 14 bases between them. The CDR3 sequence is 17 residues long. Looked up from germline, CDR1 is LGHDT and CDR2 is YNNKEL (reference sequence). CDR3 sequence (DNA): TGTGCCAGCAGCCAAGATCGAGGGGAGGATGTGAACACTGAAGCTTTCTTT. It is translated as CASSQDRGEDVNTEAFF.

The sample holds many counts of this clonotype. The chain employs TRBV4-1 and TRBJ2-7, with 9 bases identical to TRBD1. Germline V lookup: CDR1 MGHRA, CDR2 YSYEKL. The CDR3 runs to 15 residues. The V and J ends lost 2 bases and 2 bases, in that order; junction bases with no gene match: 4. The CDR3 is CASSQSGTGTYEQYF. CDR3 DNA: TGCGCCAGCAGCCAATCCGGGACAGGGACCTACGAGCAGTACTTC.

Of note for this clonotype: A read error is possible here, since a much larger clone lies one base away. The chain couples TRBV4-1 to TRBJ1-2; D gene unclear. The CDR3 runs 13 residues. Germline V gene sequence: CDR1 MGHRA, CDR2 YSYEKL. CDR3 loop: CASGQVPAEGYTF. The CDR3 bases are TGCGCCAGCGGCCAAGTACCAGCGGAAGGCTACACCTTC.

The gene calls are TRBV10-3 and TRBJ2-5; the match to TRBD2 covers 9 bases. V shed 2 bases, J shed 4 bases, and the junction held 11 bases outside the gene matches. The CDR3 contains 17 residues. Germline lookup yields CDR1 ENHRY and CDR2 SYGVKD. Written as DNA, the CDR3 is TGTGCCATCAGTGAGCGCAGCGGGGGGCTCAGTTCAGAGACCCAGTACTTC. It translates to CAISERSGGLSSETQYF.

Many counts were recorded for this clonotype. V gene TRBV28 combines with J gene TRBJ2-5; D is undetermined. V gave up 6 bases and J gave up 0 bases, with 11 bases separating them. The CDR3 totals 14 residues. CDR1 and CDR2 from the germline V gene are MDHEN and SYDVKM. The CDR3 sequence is CASSQTWDQETQYF. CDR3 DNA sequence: TGTGCCAGCAGCCAAACGTGGGACCAAGAGACCCAGTACTTC.

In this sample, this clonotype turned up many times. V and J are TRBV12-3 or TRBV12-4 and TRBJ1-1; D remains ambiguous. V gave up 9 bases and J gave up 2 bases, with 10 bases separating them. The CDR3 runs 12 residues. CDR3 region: CASLSGNTEAFF. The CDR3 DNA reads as TGTGCCAGTTTGAGCGGCAACACTGAAGCTTTCTTT.

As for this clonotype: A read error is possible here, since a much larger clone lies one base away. The CDR3 protein is CSADGTGNQPPHF. Written as DNA, the CDR3 is TGCAGTGCGGACGGGACAGGCAATCAGCCCCCGCATTTT. The chain carries TRBV20-1 and TRBJ1-5; 8 bases agree with TRBD1. CDR1 DFQATT and CDR2 SNEGSKA come from the germline V gene (reference sequence). This CDR3 region has 13 residues.

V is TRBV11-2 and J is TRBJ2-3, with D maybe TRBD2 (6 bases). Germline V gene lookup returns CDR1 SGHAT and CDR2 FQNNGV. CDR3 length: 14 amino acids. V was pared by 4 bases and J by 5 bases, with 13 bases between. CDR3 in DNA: TGTGCCAGCAGCTCCGGGATCGGGGGAGATACGCAGTATTTT. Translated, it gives CASSSGIGGDTQYF.

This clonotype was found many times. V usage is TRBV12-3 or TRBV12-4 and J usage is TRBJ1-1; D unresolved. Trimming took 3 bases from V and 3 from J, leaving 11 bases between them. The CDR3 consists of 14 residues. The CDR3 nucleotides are TGTGCCAGCAGTTTTGCGGGGAGGGACACTGAAGCTTTCTTT. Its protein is CASSFAGRDTEAFF.

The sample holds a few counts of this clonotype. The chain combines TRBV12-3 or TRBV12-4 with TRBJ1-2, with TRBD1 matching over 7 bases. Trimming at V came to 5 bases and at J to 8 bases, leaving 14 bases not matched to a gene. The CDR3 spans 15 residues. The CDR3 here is CASSPSGQPNGGYTF. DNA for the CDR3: TGTGCCAGCAGTCCGTCGGGACAGCCAAATGGGGGCTACACCTTC.

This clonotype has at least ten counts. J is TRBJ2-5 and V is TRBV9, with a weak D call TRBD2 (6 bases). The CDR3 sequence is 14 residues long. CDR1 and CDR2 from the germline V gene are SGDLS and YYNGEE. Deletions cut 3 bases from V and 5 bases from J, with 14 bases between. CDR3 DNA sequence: TGTGCCAGCAGCGGGACGGGAGTTGGTGAGACCCAGTACTTC. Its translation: CASSGTGVGETQYF.

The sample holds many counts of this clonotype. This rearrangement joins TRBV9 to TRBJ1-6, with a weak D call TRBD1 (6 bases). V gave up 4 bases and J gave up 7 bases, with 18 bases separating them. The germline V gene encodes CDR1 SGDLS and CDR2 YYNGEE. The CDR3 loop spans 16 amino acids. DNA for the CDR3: TGTGCCAGCAGCCCGTACGGGGGGGCCGGGAATTCACCCCTCCACTTT. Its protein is CASSPYGGAGNSPLHF.

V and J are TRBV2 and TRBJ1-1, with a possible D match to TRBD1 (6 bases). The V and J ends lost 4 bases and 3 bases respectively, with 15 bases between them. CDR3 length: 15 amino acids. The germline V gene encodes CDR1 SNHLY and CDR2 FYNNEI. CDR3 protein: CASSGGDKVYTEAFF. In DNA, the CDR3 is TGTGCCAGCAGTGGCGGGGACAAAGTGTACACTGAAGCTTTCTTT.

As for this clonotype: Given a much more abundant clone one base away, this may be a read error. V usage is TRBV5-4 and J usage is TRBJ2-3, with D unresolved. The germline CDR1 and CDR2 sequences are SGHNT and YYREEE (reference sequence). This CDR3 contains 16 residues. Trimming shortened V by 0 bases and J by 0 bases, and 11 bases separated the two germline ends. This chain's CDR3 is CASSLGPQSSTDTQYF. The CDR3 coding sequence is TGTGCCAGCAGCTTGGGCCCACAGTCAAGCACAGATACGCAGTATTTT.

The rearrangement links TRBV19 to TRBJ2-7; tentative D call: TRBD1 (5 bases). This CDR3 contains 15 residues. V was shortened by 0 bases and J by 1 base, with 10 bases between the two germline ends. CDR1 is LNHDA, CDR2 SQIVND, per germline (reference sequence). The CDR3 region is CASSIDRQGSYEQYF. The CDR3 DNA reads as TGTGCCAGTAGTATAGATCGCCAGGGTTCCTACGAGCAGTACTTC.

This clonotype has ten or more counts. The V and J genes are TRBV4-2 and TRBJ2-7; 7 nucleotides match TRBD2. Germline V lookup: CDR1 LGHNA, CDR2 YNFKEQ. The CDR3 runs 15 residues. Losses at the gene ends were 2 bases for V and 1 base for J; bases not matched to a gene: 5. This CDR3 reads CASSQTTSSSYEQYF. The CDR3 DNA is TGTGCCAGCAGCCAAACGACTAGCAGTTCCTACGAGCAGTACTTC.